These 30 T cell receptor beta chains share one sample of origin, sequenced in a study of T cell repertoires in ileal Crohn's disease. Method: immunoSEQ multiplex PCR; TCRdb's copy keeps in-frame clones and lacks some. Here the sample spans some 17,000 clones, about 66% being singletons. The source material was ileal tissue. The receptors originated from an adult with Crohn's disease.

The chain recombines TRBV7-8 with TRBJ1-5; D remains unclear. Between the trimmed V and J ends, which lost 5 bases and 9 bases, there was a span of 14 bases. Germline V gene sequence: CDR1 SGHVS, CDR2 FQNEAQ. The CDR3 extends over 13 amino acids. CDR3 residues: CASSDNYLRPQHF. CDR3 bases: TGTGCCAGCAGCGACAATTACCTCAGGCCCCAGCATTTT.

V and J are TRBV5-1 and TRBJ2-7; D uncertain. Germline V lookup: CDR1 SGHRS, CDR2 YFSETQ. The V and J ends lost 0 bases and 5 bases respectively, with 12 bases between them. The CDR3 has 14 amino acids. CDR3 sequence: CASSLVGLKDEQYF. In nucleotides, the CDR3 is TGCGCCAGCAGCTTGGTGGGCCTCAAGGACGAGCAGTACTTC.

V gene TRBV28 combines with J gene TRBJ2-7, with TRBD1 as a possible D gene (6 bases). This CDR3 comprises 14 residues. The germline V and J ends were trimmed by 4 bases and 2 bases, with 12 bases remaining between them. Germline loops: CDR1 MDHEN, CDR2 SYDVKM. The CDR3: CASSYPAGAYEQYF. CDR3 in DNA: TGTGCCAGCAGTTACCCCGCAGGGGCCTACGAGCAGTACTTC.

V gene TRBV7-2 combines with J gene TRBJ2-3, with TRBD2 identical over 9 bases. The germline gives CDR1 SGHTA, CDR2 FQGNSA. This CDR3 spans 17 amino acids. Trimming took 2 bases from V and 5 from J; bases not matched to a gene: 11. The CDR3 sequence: CASSLFQRGAGGDTQYF. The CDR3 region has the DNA TGTGCCAGCAGCTTATTCCAGCGGGGGGCCGGGGGAGATACGCAGTATTTT.

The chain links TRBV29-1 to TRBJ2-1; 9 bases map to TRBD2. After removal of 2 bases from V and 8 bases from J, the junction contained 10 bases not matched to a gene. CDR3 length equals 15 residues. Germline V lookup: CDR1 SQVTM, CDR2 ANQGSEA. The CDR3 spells CSVELREGPRYEQFF. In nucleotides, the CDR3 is TGCAGCGTTGAATTGCGGGAGGGCCCTCGGTATGAGCAGTTCTTC.

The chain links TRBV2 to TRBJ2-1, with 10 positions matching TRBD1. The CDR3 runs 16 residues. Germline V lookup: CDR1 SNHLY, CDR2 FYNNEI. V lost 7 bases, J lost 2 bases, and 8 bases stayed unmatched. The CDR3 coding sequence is TGTGCCAGCACAAGGGACAGGGGTTTCGCCTACAATGAGCAGTTCTTC. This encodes CASTRDRGFAYNEQFF.

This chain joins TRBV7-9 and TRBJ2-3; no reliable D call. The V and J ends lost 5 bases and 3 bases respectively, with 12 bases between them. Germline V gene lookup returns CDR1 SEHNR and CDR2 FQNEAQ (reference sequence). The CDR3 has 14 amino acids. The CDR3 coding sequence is TGTGCCAGCAGCCCCCGACTTGGGACAGATACGCAGTATTTT. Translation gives CASSPRLGTDTQYF. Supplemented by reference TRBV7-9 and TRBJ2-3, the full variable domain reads DTGVSQNPRHKITKRGQNVTFRCDPISEHNRLYWYRQTLGQGPEFLTYFQNEAQLEKSRLLSDRFSAERPKGSFSTLEIQRTEQGDSAMYLCASSPRLGTDTQYFGPGTRLTVL.

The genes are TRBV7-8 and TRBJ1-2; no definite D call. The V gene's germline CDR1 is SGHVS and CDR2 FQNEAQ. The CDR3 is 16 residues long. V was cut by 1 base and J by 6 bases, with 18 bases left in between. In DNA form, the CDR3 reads TGTGCCAGCAGCTTAGAGGGCACCTCGGGGTCTCATGGCTACACCTTC. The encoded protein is CASSLEGTSGSHGYTF.

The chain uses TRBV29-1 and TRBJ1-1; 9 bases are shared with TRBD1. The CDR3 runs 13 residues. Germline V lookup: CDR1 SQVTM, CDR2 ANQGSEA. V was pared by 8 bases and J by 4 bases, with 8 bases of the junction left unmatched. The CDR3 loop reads CSIRDRVGTEAFF. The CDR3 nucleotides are TGCAGCATTCGGGACAGGGTTGGCACTGAAGCTTTCTTT.

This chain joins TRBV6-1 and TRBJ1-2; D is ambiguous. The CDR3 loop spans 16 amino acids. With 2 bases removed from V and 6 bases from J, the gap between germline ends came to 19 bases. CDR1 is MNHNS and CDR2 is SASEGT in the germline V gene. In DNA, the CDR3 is TGTGCCAGCAGTGAAAGGCTTCGGGGAGAGGTCAATGGCTACACCTTC. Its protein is CASSERLRGEVNGYTF.

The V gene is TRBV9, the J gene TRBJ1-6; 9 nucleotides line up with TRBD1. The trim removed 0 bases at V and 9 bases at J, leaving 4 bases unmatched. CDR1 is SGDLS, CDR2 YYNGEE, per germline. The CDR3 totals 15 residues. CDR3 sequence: CASSVGGTGSSPLHF. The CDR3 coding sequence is TGTGCCAGCAGCGTAGGGGGGACAGGGAGTTCACCCCTCCACTTT.

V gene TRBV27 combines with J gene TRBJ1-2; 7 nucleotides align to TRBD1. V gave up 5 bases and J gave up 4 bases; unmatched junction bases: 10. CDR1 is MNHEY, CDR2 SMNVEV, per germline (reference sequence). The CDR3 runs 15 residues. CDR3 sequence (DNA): TGTGCCAGCAGTCCTGCAACAGGGGCCGTCTATGGCTACACCTTC. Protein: CASSPATGAVYGYTF.

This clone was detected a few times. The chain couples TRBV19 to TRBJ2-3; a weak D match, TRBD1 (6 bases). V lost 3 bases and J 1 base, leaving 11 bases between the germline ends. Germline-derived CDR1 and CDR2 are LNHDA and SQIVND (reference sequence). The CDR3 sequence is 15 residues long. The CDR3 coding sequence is TGTGCCAGTAGTATTAAATGGGGGCGCACAGATACGCAGTATTTT. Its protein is CASSIKWGRTDTQYF.

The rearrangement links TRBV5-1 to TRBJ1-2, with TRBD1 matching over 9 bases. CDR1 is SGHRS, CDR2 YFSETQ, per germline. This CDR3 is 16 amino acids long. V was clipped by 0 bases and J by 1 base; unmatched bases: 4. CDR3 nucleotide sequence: TGCGCCAGCAGCTTGGCTGGACAGGGGCTTAACTATGGCTACACCTTC. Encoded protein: CASSLAGQGLNYGYTF.

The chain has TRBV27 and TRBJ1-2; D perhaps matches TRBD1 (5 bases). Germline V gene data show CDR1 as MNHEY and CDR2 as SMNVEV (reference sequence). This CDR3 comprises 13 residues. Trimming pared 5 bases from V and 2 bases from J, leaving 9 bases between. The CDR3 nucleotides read TGTGCCAGCAGTCAGGGCATCAACTATGGCTACACCTTC. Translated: CASSQGINYGYTF.

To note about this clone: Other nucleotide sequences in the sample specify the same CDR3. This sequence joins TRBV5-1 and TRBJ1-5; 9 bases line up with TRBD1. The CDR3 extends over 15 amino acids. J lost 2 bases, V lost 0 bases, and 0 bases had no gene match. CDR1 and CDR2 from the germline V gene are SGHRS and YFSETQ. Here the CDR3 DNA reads TGCGCCAGCAGCTTGGGGACAGGGGGCAATCAGCCCCAGCATTTT. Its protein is CASSLGTGGNQPQHF.

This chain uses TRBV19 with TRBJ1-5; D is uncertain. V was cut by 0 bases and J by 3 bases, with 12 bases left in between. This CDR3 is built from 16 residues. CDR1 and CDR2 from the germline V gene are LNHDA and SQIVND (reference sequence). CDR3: CASSIEAARPNQPQHF. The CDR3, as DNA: TGTGCCAGTAGTATAGAAGCGGCCAGGCCCAATCAGCCCCAGCATTTT.

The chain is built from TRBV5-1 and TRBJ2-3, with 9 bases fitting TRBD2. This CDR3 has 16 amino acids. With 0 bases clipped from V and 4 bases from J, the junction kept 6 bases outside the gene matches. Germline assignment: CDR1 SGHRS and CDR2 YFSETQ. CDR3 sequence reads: CASSLVASGMADTQYF. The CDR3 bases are TGCGCCAGCAGCTTGGTTGCTAGCGGGATGGCAGATACGCAGTATTTT.

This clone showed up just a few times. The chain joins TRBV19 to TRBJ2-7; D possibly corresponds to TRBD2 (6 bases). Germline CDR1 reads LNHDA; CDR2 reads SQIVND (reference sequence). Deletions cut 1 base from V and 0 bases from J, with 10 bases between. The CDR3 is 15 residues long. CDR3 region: CASSIVGTRSYEQYF. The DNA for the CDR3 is TGTGCCAGTAGTATAGTTGGGACTCGCTCCTACGAGCAGTACTTC.

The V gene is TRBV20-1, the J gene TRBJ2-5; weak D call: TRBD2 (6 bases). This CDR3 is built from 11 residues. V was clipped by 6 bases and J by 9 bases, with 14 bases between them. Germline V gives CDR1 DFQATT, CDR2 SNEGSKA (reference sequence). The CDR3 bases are TGCAGTGCCCCGCGGGCGGGGCCCCAGTACTTC. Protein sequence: CSAPRAGPQYF.

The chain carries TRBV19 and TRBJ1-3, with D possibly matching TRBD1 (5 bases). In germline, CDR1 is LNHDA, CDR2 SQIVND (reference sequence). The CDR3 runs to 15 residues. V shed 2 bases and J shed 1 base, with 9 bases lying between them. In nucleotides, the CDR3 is TGTGCCAGTAGTATACCGACAGCGTCTGGAAACACCATATATTTT. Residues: CASSIPTASGNTIYF.

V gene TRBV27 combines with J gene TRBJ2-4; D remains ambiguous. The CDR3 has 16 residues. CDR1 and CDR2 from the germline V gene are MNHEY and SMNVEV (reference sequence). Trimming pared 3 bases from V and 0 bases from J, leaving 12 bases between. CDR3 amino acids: CASSFGYTVAKNIQYF. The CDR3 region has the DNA TGTGCCAGCAGTTTCGGGTACACGGTAGCCAAAAACATTCAGTACTTC.

This CDR3 reads CASSEGAGGSTDTQYF. The CDR3 coding sequence is TGTGCCAGCAGTGAAGGAGCGGGGGGGAGCACAGATACGCAGTATTTT. The genes are TRBV6-1 and TRBJ2-3, with 10 bases identical to TRBD2. With V trimmed by 1 base and J by 0 bases, 1 base remained unmatched. Germline lookup yields CDR1 MNHNS and CDR2 SASEGT. The CDR3 loop spans 16 amino acids.

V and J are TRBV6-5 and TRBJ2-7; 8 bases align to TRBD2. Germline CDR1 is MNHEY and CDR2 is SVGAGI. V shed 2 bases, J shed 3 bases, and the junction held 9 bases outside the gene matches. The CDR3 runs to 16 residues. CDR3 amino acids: CASSYSAGGPSYEQYF. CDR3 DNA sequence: TGTGCCAGCAGTTACAGCGCGGGGGGACCGAGCTACGAGCAGTACTTC.

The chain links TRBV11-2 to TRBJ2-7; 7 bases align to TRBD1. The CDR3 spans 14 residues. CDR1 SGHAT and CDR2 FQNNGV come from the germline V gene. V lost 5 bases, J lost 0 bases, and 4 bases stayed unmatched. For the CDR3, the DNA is TGTGCCAGCAGCCGTGACAGGGTCTCCTACGAGCAGTACTTC. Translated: CASSRDRVSYEQYF.

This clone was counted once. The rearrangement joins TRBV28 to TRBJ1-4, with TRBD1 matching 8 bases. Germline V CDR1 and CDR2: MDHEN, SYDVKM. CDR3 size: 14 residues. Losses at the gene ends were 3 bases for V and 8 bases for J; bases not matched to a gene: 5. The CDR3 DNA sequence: TGTGCCAGCAGTTTTGGACAGGGTTGGGAAAAACTGTTTTTT. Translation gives CASSFGQGWEKLFF.

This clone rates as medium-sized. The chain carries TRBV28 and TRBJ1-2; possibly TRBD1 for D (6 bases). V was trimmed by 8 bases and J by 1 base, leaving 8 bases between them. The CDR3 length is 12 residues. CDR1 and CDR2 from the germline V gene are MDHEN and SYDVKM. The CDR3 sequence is CASGTFNYGYTF. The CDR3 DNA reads TGTGCCAGCGGGACATTTAACTATGGCTACACCTTC.

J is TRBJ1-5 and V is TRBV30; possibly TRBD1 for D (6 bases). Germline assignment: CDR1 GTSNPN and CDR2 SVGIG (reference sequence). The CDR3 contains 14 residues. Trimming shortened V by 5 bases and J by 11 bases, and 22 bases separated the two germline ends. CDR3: CAWATPGDWESQHF. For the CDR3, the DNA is TGTGCCTGGGCGACTCCAGGGGATTGGGAGTCCCAGCATTTT.

The CDR3 protein is CTSSQGKSGGSYEQYF. CDR3 nucleotides: TGCACCAGCAGCCAAGGGAAGAGCGGCGGGAGCTACGAGCAGTACTTC. This sequence joins TRBV1 and TRBJ2-7; the table's D call, TRBD2, has no DNA check behind it. TRBV1 is deemed a pseudogene. The CDR3 consists of 16 residues.

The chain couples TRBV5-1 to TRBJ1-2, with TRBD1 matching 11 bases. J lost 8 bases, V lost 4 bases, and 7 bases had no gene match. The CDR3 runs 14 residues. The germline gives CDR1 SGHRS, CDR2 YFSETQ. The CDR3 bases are TGCGCCAGCAGCCGGACAGGGGGCGCAGACGGCTACACCTTC. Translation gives CASSRTGGADGYTF.